The rows below give T cell receptor beta chains drawn from one sample of a study of T cell repertoires in cytomegalovirus infection. Their cognate antigens are unknown. TCRdb ran MiXCR on the reads and lists one entry per CDR3 protein. The table has approximately 300,000 distinct CDR3 sequences, approximately 25% seen once. The specimen comprised cultured PBMCs, sampled from culture after CMV antigen stimulation. The receptor source for this set is a human donor in good health (CMV status not recorded). Some clones in this sample may be carry-over from other donors' samples. Each CDR3 is given with its conserved first and last residue. The order of the fields is V gene, clone size, D gene, J gene, CDR3 DNA, CDR3 protein. A D gene is named only where the DNA matches it firmly. Only some rows state a clone size, as once, few, many or a class for expanded clones.

TRBV12-3/TRBV12-4	few	NA	TRBJ2-1	TGTGCCAGCAGTTTCCTCCAGGGGATGAATGAGCAGTTCTTC	CASSFLQGMNEQFF
TRBV14	NA	TRBD2	TRBJ2-5	TGTGCCAGCAGCCAAATAGCGGGAGAGGTGGAGACCCAGTACTTC	CASSQIAGEVETQYF
TRBV7-4	few	NA	TRBJ2-3	TGTGCGACTAGGAGAGGTTCAGATACGCAGTATTTT	CATRRGSDTQYF
TRBV7-2	many	NA	TRBJ1-2	TGTGCCAGCAGCTTACAAGAAGGGTATGGCTACACCTTC	CASSLQEGYGYTF
TRBV19	NA	TRBD1	TRBJ1-1	TGTGCCAGTAGTATAACAGGGGGTGGCACTGAAGCTTTCTTT	CASSITGGGTEAFF
TRBV7-9	few	TRBD1	TRBJ2-2	TGTGCCAGCAGCAAGACAGGGGGCAACACCGGGGAGCTGTTTTTT	CASSKTGGNTGELFF
TRBV4-1	few	TRBD2	TRBJ2-2	TGCGCCAGCAAGGTGGCGGGAGACCTGAACACCGGGGAGCTGTTTTTT	CASKVAGDLNTGELFF
TRBV19	NA	NA	TRBJ1-2	TGTGCCAGTAGTAACAGGTCGATGGAGGGCTACACCTTC	CASSNRSMEGYTF
TRBV7-6	few	NA	TRBJ2-2	TGTGCCAGCAGCTCATATCATGGGGGGAGCACCGGGGAGCTGTTTTTT	CASSSYHGGSTGELFF
TRBV6-5	NA	TRBD1	TRBJ1-5	TGTGCCAGCAGTTACTCCGGGACAGGGAGAGGATATCGCAATCAGCCCCAGCATTTT	CASSYSGTGRGYRNQPQHF
TRBV12-3/TRBV12-4	NA	TRBD1	TRBJ2-2	TGTGCCAGCAGAGAAGCTACAGGGGCCGACACCGGGGAGCTGTTTTTT	CASREATGADTGELFF
TRBV12-3/TRBV12-4	many	TRBD1	TRBJ1-1	TGTGCCAGCAGTCCAGGGGGCCCGAACACTGAAGCTTTCTTT	CASSPGGPNTEAFF
TRBV7-2	NA	NA	TRBJ2-7	TGTGCCAGCAGCGCGAATCCCTACGAGCAGTACTTC	CASSANPYEQYF
TRBV7-9	NA	NA	TRBJ2-5	TGTGCCAGCAGCCGAAATCCCCCGGCGGGTCTCAAAGAGACCCAGTACTTC	CASSRNPPAGLKETQYF
TRBV7-6	NA	NA	TRBJ2-4	TGTGCCCGTTACCGAGGGGAGGAGGCCAAAAACATTCAGTACTTC	CARYRGEEAKNIQYF
TRBV28	NA	NA	TRBJ2-7	TGTGCCAGCAGTGCAAAAGCGGGTTTAGGGGAAGAGCAGTACTTC	CASSAKAGLGEEQYF
TRBV7-9	few	TRBD1	TRBJ1-2	TGTGCCAGCAGCCCCATCCGCGGACAGGGGGACTATGGCTACACCTTC	CASSPIRGQGDYGYTF
TRBV5-4	NA	TRBD1	TRBJ2-5	TGTGCCAGCAGCTGGTACGGACAGGACTGGGAGGAGACCCAGTACTTC	CASSWYGQDWEETQYF
TRBV10-3	NA	TRBD1	TRBJ1-1	TGTGCCATCAGTGGGACAGGGTTCGACACTGAAGCTTTCTTT	CAISGTGFDTEAFF
TRBV6-2/TRBV6-3	NA	TRBD1	TRBJ1-4	TGTGCCAGCAGTTACGGGACAGATTATGAAAAACTGTTTTTT	CASSYGTDYEKLFF
TRBV7-9	many	TRBD1	TRBJ1-4	TGTGCCAGCAGCGGTTGGACAGGAGGAAATGAAAAACTGTTTTTT	CASSGWTGGNEKLFF
TRBV28	many	TRBD1	TRBJ1-6	TGTGCCAGCAGTCCCCCCTTTCCGGGACAGAATTCACCCCTCCACTTT	CASSPPFPGQNSPLHF
TRBV5-1	NA	NA	TRBJ2-7	TGCGCCAGTTGTAGCGGTAGTCCCTGTTACGAGCAGTACTTC	CASCSGSPCYEQYF
TRBV7-9	NA	NA	TRBJ2-5	TGTGCCAGCCAGGGGCAAGAGACCCAGTACTTC	CASQGQETQYF
TRBV7-9	NA	TRBD2	TRBJ2-7	TGTGCCAGCAGCTACTTGGGTGCGGGAGGTCCAAGCTCCTACGAGCAGTACTTC	CASSYLGAGGPSSYEQYF
TRBV7-6	many	NA	TRBJ2-2	TGTGCCAGCAGCGCGATTCAAGGGGGTCCCGGGGAGCTGTTTTTT	CASSAIQGGPGELFF
TRBV27	NA	NA	TRBJ1-2	TGTGCCAGCAGTCCACAGACAGAACACTATGGCTACACCTTC	CASSPQTEHYGYTF
TRBV6-1	NA	NA	TRBJ1-2	TGTGCCAGCAGTGAACCCGGACAGCCCCAACGGTATGGCTACACCTTC	CASSEPGQPQRYGYTF
TRBV24-1	few	TRBD2	TRBJ2-3	TGTGCCACCAGTAGTAGAGCTAGCGGTAACACAGATACGCAGTATTTT	CATSSRASGNTDTQYF
TRBV20-1	once	NA	TRBJ2-5	TGCAGTGCTGTACAGATATTCCAAGAGACCCAGTACTTC	CSAVQIFQETQYF
TRBV19	many	TRBD1	TRBJ1-1	TGTGCCAGTAGTTTGCCGACAGGGGGCACGGCTGAAGCTTTCTTT	CASSLPTGGTAEAFF
TRBV7-2	many	TRBD2	TRBJ2-5	TGTGCCAGCAGCTTTAGGACTAGCGGACCCCAAGAGACCCAGTACTTC	CASSFRTSGPQETQYF
TRBV7-2	few	NA	TRBJ2-2	TGTGCCAGCAGCGCCGTAGATATCCTCACCGGGGAGCTGTTTTTT	CASSAVDILTGELFF
TRBV4-2	NA	NA	TRBJ2-7	TGTGCCAGCAGCCAAGTGGCCGGGGCCGACTACGAGCAGTACTTC	CASSQVAGADYEQYF
TRBV12-3/TRBV12-4	NA	NA	TRBJ2-5	TGTGCCAGCAAACAAAGCCCCCTAACTAGTCAGGAGACCCAGTACTTC	CASKQSPLTSQETQYF
TRBV12-3/TRBV12-4	NA	NA	TRBJ1-1	TGTGCCAGCAGTTTAAGGGATGAAGCTTTCTTT	CASSLRDEAFF
TRBV2	few	NA	TRBJ2-6	TGTGCCAGCAGGGTTGGTCTCTCCCCTGGGGCCAACGTCCTGACTTTC	CASRVGLSPGANVLTF
TRBV29-1	NA	NA	TRBJ2-5	TGCAGCGTTGAAGAACCGCTGGAAGAGACCCAGTACTTC	CSVEEPLEETQYF
TRBV14	few	NA	TRBJ2-5	TGTGCCAGCAGCTCGGACAGAAGACTATGGAGAGAGACCCAGTACTTC	CASSSDRRLWRETQYF
TRBV28	NA	NA	TRBJ2-5	TGTGCCAGCAGTGGTCAGGAGACCCAGTACTTC	CASSGQETQYF
TRBV18	NA	NA	TRBJ2-2	TGTGCCAGCTTTGGGACATTGAACACCGGGGAGCTGTTTTTT	CASFGTLNTGELFF
TRBV12-3/TRBV12-4	few	NA	TRBJ2-5	TGTGCCAGCAGTGGGAGCGTGGGACCTCAAGAGACCCAGTACTTC	CASSGSVGPQETQYF
TRBV6-4	NA	TRBD2	TRBJ2-1	TGTGCCAGCAGCAGGGGACTAGCCGCAAATGAGCAGTTCTTC	CASSRGLAANEQFF
TRBV7-2	many	TRBD2	TRBJ2-1	TGTGCCAGCAGCGGGGGACTAGCGGGCACTAGGGAGTTCTTC	CASSGGLAGTREFF
TRBV2	NA	NA	TRBJ1-6	TGTGCCAGCACCCTCCGGCGGACGGGAAATTCACCCCTCCACTTT	CASTLRRTGNSPLHF
TRBV7-9	once	NA	TRBJ1-2	TGTGCCAGCAGCTTAGATTCGACACCCAACTATGGCTACACCTTC	CASSLDSTPNYGYTF
TRBV7-4	NA	TRBD1	TRBJ1-1	TGTGCCAGCAGTTGGGACAGAAAGAACACTGAAGCTTTCTTT	CASSWDRKNTEAFF
TRBV7-6	few	NA	TRBJ2-1	TGTGCCAGCAGCTTAGGCGGGTGGAGCTCCTACAATGAGCAGTTCTTC	CASSLGGWSSYNEQFF